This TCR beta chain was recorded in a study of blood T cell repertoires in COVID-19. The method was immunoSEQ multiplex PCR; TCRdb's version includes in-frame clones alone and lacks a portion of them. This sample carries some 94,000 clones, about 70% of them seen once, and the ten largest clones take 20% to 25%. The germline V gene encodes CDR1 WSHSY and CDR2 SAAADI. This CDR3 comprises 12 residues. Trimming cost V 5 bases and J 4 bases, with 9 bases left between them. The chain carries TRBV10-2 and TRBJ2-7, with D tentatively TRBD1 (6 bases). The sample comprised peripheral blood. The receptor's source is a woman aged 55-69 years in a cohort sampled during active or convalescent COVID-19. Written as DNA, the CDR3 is TGCGCCAGCAGTCTACAGGGTTACGAGCAGTACTTC. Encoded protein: CASSLQGYEQYF.